Listed below are T cell receptor beta chains from one sample, sequenced in a study of radiation and T cells in renal cell carcinoma. Here immunoSEQ multiplex PCR was the method, and the copy in TCRdb shows in-frame clones only, minus some. The table has about 160,000 clones, about nine tenths seen once. Material: blood, obtained from a patient whose treatment included radiotherapy and nephrectomy. The origin of the receptors is a woman in her 70s with renal cell carcinoma. The CDR3 runs from the conserved cysteine through the conserved F or W.

v_call	j_call	cdr3_length	cdr3_aa
TRBV4-2	TRBJ1-2	16	CASSQGLRGGNYGYTF
TRBV7-6	TRBJ2-5	12	CASSLAQETQYF
TRBV11-3	TRBJ1-2	15	CASSLRGATGYGYTF
TRBV19	TRBJ1-4	17	CASSSLQGAKSVEKLFF
TRBV7-9	TRBJ2-2	12	CASSRGEGELFF
TRBV5-1	TRBJ1-6	16	CASSPGQGNGNSPLHF
TRBV29-1	TRBJ2-5	16	CSGAYRPPHRQETQYF
TRBV5-1	TRBJ1-2	14	CASSFGGVGYGYTF
TRBV5-1	TRBJ2-1	14	CASRKTGKDNEQFF
TRBV28	TRBJ2-7	15	CASSGPGTGEAEQYF
TRBV5-1	TRBJ2-2	17	CASSLAKGAGNTGELFF
TRBV19	TRBJ2-1	14	CASSLTRGGSEQFF
TRBV5-1	TRBJ2-5	14	CASSLDPTRETQYF
TRBV19	TRBJ1-1	15	CASSIRQGLNTEAFF
TRBV19	TRBJ2-1	16	CASSIATAGGYNEQFF
TRBV11-2	TRBJ2-7	15	CASSLGGASSYEQYF
TRBV12-2	TRBJ1-1	14	CASRLGTGGTEAFF
TRBV7-8	TRBJ1-5	14	CASSLDGRNQPQHF
TRBV28	TRBJ1-2	12	CASSLQGFGYTF
TRBV7-9	TRBJ2-7	15	CASSLATGSSYEQYF
TRBV5-1	TRBJ2-3	19	CASSRLGTSGGAGTDTQYF
TRBV7-7	TRBJ2-1	14	CASSPDRVGGRQFF
TRBV19	TRBJ2-1	14	CASSSGGASNEQFF
TRBV4-1	TRBJ1-6	16	CASSQGRDRYNSPLHF
TRBV23-1	TRBJ2-4	13	CASTRDGANIQYF
TRBV10-3	TRBJ2-1	15	CAISESGTSPHEQFF
TRBV18	TRBJ1-2	15	CASSPNRDRDYGYTF
TRBV19	TRBJ2-1	15	CASSSVAGYNNEQFF
TRBV25-1	TRBJ1-2	14	CASSAPGQGGGYTF
TRBV9	TRBJ2-3	14	CASSVATGADTQYF
TRBV11-2	TRBJ2-7	13	CASSPMGAYEQYF
TRBV6-1	TRBJ1-1	13	CASTGEANTEAFF
TRBV19	TRBJ2-1	15	CASSTDRRSYNEQFF
TRBV11-3	TRBJ2-3	15	CASSSGLQVTDTQYF
TRBV7-9	TRBJ1-1	13	CASSFGRVSEAFF
TRBV11-3	TRBJ2-7	15	CASSLLGAPRYEQYF
TRBV19	TRBJ1-1	15	CASSIGTARNTEAFF
TRBV12-5	TRBJ1-2	14	CASGMVDRGDGYTF
TRBV7-7	TRBJ2-1	15	CASSLRDSPYNEQFF
TRBV7-3	TRBJ2-2	18	CASSLTGTGTPRGGELFF
TRBV5-4	TRBJ2-7	14	CASSLPGGSYEQYF
TRBV15	TRBJ2-4	17	CATSRIDGGVAKNIQYF
TRBV7-2	TRBJ2-1	14	CASSPEGADNEQFF
TRBV7-2	TRBJ1-1	13	CASSPVGDTEAFF
TRBV5-1	TRBJ2-5	15	CASSLTGGRGETQYF
TRBV4-2	TRBJ2-4	13	CASSQDVENIQYF
TRBV28	TRBJ1-1	16	CASTSTGGVRATEAFF
TRBV9	TRBJ1-2	16	CASSPNWDSSSYGYTF